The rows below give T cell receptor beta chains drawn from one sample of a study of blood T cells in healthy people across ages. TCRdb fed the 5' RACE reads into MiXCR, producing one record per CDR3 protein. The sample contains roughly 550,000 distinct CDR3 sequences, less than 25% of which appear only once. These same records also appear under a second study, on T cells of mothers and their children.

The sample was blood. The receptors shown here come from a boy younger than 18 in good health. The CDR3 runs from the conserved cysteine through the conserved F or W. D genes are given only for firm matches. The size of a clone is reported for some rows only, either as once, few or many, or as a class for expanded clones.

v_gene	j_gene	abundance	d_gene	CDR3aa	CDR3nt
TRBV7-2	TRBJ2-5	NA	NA	CASSPRIQETQYF	TGTGCCAGCAGCCCCCGCATTCAGGAGACCCAGTACTTC
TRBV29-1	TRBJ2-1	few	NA	CSVAGTSSYNEQFF	TGCAGCGTTGCCGGGACCTCCTCCTACAATGAGCAGTTCTTC
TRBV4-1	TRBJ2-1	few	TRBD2	CASSQGLAAGPNNEQFF	TGCGCCAGCAGCCAAGGTCTGGCAGCGGGACCGAACAATGAGCAGTTCTTC
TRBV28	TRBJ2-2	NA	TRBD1	CASSGTGRGELFF	TGTGCCAGTTCCGGGACAGGGAGAGGGGAGCTGTTTTTT
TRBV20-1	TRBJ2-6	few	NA	CSARAFHRSGANVLTF	TGCAGTGCTAGAGCTTTTCACCGCTCTGGGGCCAACGTCCTGACTTTC
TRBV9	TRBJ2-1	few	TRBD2	CASSGGLAGGGGVYF	TGTGCCAGCAGCGGGGGACTAGCGGGGGGAGGAGGAGTTTACTTC
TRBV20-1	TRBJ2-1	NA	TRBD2	CSAAKLAVSYNEQFF	TGCAGTGCCGCTAAACTAGCGGTCTCCTACAATGAGCAGTTCTTC
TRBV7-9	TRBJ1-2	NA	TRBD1	CASSHTGADDGYTF	TGTGCCAGCAGCCATACAGGGGCCGATGATGGCTACACCTTC
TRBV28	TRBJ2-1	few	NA	CANTVLGEQFF	TGTGCCAACACTGTTTTGGGGGAGCAGTTCTTC
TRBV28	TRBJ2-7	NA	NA	CASSHSADSPYEQYF	TGTGCCAGCAGCCACTCGGCCGACAGTCCCTACGAGCAGTACTTC
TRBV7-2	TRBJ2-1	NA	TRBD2	CASSKTGTRSYNEQFF	TGTGCCAGCAGCAAAACCGGGACTAGATCCTACAATGAGCAGTTCTTC
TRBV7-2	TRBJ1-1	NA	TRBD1	CASSLRTGLGLNTEAFF	TGTGCCAGCAGCTTACGGACAGGTTTAGGGTTGAACACTGAAGCTTTCTTT
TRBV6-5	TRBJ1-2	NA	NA	CASSWTPGFGYTF	TGTGCCAGCAGTTGGACACCGGGGTTTGGCTACACCTTC